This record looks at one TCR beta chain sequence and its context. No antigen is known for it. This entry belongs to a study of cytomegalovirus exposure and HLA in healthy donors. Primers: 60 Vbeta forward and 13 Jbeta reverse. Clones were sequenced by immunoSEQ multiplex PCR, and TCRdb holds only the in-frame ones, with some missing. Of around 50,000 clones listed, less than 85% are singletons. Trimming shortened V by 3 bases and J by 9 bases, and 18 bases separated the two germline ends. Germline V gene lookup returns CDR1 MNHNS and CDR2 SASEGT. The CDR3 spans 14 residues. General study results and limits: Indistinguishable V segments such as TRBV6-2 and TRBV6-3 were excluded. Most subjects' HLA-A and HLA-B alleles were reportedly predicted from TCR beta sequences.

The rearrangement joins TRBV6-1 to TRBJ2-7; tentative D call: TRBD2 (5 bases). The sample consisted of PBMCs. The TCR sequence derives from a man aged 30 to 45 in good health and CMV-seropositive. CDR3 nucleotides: TGTGCCAGCAGTGACTGGGAGACAAATCGTGGGCAGTACTTC. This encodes CASSDWETNRGQYF.